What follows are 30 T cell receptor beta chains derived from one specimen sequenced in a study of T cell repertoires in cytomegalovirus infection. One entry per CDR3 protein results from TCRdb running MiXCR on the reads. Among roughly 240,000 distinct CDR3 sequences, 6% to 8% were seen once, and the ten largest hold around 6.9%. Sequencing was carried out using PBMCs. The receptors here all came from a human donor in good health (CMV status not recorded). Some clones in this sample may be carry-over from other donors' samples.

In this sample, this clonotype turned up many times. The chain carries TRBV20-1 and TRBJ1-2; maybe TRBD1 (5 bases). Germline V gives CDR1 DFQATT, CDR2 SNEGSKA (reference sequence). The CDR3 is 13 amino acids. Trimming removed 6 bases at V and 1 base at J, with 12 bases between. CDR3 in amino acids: CSATTDFNYGYTF. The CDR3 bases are TGCAGTGCAACGACAGATTTTAACTATGGCTACACCTTC.

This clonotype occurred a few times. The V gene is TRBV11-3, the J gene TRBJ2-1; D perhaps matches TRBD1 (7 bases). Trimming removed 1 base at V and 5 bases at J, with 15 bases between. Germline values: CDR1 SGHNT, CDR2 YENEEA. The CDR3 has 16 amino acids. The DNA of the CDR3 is TGTGCCAGCAGCTTAGTATGGCAGGGGGGTAACAATGAGCAGTTCTTC. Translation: CASSLVWQGGNNEQFF.

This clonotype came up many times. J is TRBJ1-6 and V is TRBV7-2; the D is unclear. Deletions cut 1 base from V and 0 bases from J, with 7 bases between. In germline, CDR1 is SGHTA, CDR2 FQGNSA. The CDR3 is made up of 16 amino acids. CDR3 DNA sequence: TGTGCCAGCAGCTTAGGGGCAGGCTCCTATAATTCACCCCTCCACTTT. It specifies CASSLGAGSYNSPLHF.

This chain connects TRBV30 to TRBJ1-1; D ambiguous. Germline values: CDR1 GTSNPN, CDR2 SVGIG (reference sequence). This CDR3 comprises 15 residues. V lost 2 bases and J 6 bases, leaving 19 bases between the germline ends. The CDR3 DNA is TGTGCCTGGAGTACCCCTGGAGTTTACCAGGCTGAAGCTTTCTTT. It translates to CAWSTPGVYQAEAFF. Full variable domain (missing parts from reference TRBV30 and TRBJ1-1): SQTIHQWPATLVQPVGSPLSLECTVEGTSNPNLYWYRQAAGRGLQLLFYSVGIGQISSEVPQNLSASRPQDRQFILSSKKLLLSDSGFYLCAWSTPGVYQAEAFFGQGTRLTVV.

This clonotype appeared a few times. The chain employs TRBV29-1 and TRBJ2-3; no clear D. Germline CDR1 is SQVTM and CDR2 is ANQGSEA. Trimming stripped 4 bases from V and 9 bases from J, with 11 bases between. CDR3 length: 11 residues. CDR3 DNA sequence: TGCAGCGTTGGTTTACGGTTGACGCAGTATTTT. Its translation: CSVGLRLTQYF.

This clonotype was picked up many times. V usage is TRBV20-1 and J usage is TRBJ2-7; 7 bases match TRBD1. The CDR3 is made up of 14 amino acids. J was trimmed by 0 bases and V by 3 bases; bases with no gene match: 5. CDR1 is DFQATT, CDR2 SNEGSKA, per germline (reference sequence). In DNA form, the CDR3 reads TGCAGTGCTAGGCCGGGACAGAGCTCCTACGAGCAGTACTTC. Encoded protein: CSARPGQSSYEQYF.

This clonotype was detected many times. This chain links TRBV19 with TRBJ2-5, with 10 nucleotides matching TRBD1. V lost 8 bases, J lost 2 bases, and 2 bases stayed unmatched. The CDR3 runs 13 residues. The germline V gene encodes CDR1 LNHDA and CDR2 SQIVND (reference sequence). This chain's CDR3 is CASRDRGQETQYF. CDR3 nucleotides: TGTGCCAGTCGGGACAGGGGACAAGAGACCCAGTACTTC.

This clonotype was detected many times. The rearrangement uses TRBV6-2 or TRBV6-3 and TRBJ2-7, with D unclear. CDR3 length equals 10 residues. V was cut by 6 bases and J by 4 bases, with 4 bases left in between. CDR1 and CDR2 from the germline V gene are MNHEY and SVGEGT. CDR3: CASRSYEQYF. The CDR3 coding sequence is TGTGCCAGCAGATCTTACGAGCAGTACTTC.

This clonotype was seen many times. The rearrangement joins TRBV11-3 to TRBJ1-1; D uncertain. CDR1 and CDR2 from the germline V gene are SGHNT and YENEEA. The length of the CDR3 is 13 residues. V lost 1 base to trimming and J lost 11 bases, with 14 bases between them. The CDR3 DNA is TGTGCCAGCAGCTTAGGGCCGGACCAGGACGCTTTCTTT. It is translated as CASSLGPDQDAFF.

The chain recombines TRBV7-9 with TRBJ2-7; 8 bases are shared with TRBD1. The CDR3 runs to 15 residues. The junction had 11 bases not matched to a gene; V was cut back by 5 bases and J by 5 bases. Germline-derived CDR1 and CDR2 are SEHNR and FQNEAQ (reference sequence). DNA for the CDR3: TGTGCCAGCAGCCTAAGAGGGACAGGTAACGACGAGCAGTACTTC. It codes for CASSLRGTGNDEQYF.

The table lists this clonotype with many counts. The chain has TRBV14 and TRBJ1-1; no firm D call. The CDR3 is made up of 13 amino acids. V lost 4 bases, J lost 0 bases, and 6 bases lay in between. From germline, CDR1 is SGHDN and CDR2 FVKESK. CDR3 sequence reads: CASSRVMNTEAFF. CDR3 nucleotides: TGTGCCAGCAGCCGCGTCATGAACACTGAAGCTTTCTTT.

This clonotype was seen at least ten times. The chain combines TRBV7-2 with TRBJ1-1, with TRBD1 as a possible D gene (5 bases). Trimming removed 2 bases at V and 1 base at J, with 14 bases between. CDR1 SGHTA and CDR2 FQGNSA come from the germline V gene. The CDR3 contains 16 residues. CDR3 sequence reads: CASSLMLGGANTEAFF. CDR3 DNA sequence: TGTGCCAGCAGCTTAATGCTGGGAGGGGCGAACACTGAAGCTTTCTTT. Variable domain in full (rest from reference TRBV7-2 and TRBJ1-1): GAGVSQSPSNKVTEKGKDVELRCDPISGHTALYWYRQSLGQGLEFLIYFQGNSAPDKSGLPSDRFSAERTGGSVSTLTIQRTQQEDSAVYLCASSLMLGGANTEAFFGQGTRLTVV.

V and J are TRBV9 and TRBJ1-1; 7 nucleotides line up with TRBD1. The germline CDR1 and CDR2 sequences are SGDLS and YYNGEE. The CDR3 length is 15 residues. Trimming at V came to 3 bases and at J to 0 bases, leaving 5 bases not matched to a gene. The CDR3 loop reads CASSARDSLNTEAFF. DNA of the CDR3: TGTGCCAGCAGCGCTCGGGACAGTTTGAACACTGAAGCTTTCTTT.

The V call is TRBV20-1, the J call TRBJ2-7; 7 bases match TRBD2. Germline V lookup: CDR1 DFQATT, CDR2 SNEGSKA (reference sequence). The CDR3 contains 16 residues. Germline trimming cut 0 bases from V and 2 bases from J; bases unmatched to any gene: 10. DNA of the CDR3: TGCAGTGCTAGAGATAGAGTAAGAGCGGGGACCTACGAGCAGTACTTC. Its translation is CSARDRVRAGTYEQYF.

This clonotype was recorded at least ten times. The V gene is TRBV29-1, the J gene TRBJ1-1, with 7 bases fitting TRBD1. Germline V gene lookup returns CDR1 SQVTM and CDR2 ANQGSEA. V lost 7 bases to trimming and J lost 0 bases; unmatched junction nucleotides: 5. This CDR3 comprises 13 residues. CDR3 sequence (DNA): TGCAGCGCAGGGGACAGAATGAACACTGAAGCTTTCTTT. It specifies CSAGDRMNTEAFF.

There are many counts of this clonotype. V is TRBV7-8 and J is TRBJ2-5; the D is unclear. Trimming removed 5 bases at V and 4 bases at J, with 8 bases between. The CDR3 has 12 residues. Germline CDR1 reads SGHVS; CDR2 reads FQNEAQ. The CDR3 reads CASSPTGETQYF. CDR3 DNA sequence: TGTGCCAGCAGCCCAACCGGAGAGACCCAGTACTTC.

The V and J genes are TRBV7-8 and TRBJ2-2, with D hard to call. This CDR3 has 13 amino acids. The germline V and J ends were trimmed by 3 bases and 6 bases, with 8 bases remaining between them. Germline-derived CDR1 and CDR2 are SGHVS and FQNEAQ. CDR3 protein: CASSFQSPGELFF. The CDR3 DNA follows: TGTGCCAGCAGCTTTCAAAGTCCCGGGGAGCTGTTTTTT.

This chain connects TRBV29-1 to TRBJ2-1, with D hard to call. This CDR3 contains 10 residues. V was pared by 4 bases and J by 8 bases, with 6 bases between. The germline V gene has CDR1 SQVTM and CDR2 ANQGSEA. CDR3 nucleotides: TGCAGCGTTGGTCCCGATGAGCAGTTCTTC. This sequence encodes CSVGPDEQFF.

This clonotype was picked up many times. The chain's CDR3 is CASSFRTGSYGYTF. The CDR3 DNA reads TGCGCCAGCAGCTTCCGGACAGGTAGCTATGGCTACACCTTC. The rearrangement links TRBV5-1 to TRBJ1-2, with 7 bases lining up with TRBD1. The CDR3 is 14 amino acids. Germline V gives CDR1 SGHRS, CDR2 YFSETQ. V shed 2 bases and J 4 bases; nucleotides not matched to a gene: 5. The entire variable domain, with the rest obtained from reference TRBV5-1 and TRBJ1-2, is as follows: KAGVTQTPRYLIKTRGQQVTLSCSPISGHRSVSWYQQTPGQGLQFLFEYFSETQRNKGNFPGRFSGRQFSNSRSEMNVSTLELGDSALYLCASSFRTGSYGYTFGSGTRLTVV.

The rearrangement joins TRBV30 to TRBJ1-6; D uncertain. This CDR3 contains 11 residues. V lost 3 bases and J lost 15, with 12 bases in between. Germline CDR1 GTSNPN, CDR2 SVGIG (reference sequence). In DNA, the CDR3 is TGTGCCTGGAGACCGGCCCGGGGCCTCCACTTT. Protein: CAWRPARGLHF.

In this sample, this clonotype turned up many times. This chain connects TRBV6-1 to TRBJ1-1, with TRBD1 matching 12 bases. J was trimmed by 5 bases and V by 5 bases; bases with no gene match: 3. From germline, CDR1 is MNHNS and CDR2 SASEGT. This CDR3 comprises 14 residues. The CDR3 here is CASSKGQGATEAFF. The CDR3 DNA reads TGTGCCAGCAGTAAGGGACAGGGGGCAACTGAAGCTTTCTTT.

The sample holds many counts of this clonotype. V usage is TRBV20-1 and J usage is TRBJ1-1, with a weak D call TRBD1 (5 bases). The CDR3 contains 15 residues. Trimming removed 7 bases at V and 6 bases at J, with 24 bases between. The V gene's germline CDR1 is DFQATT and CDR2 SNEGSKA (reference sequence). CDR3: CSVPTAQPPAAEAFF. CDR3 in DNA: TGCAGTGTTCCGACAGCCCAGCCGCCTGCCGCTGAAGCTTTCTTT.

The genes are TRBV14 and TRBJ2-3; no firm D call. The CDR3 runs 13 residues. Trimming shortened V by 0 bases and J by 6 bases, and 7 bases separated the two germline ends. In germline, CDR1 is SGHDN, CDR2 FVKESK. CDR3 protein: CASSQDLTDTQYF. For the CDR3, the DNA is TGTGCCAGCAGCCAAGATCTGACCGATACGCAGTATTTT.

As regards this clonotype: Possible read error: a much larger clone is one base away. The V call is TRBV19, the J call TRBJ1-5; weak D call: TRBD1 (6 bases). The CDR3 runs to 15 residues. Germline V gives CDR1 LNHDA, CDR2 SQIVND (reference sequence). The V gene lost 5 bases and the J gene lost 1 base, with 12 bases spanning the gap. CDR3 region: CASSRGQSSNQPQHF. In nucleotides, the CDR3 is TGTGCCAGTAGTCGAGGACAGTCCAGCAATCAGCCCCAGCATTTT.

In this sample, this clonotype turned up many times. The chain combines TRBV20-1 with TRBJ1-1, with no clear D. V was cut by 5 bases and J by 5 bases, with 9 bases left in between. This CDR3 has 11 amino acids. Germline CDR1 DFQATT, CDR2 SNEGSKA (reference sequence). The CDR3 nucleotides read TGCAGTGCTCGAAGGAGAACTGAAGCTTTCTTT. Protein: CSARRRTEAFF.

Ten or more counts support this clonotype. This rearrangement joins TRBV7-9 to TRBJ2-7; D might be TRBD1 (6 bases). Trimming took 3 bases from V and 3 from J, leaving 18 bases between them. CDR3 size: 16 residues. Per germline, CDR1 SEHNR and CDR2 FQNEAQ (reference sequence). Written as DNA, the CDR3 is TGTGCCAGCAGCTTGCAGGGACACTCTCGATTCTACGAGCAGTACTTC. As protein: CASSLQGHSRFYEQYF.

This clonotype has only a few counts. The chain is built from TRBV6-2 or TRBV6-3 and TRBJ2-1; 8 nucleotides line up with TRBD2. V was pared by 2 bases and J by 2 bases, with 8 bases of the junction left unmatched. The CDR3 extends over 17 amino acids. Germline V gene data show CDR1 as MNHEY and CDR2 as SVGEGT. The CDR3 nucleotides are TGTGCCAGCAGTTACCGGGCCCGGGGGGGTGCCTACAATGAGCAGTTCTTC. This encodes CASSYRARGGAYNEQFF.

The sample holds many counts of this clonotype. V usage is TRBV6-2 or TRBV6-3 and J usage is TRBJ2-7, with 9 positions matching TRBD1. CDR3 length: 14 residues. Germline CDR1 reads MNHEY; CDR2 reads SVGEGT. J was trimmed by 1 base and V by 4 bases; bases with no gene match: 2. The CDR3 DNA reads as TGTGCCAGCAGTTCGGGGACAGGGTCCTACGAGCAGTACTTC. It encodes CASSSGTGSYEQYF.

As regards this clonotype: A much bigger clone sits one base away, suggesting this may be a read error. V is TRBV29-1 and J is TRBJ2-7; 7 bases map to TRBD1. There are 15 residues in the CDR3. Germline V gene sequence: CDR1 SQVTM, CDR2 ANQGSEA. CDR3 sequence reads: CSVEDSGRGPHEQNF. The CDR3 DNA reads TGCAGCGTTGAAGATTCGGGAAGGGGGCCCCACGAGCAGAACTTC.

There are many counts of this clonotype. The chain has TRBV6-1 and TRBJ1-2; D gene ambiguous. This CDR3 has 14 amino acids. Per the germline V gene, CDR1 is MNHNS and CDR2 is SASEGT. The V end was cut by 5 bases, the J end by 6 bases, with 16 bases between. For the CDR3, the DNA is TGTGCCAGCAGTTTTCGGACTGCTGGGGATGGCTACACCTTC. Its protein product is CASSFRTAGDGYTF.